This T cell receptor (beta chain) was recorded in a study of CD8 T cells in Susac syndrome. With random hexamers, 0.5 to 1 ug RNA was reverse transcribed. TCRdb recomputed calls from the immunoSEQ multiplex PCR reads with MiXCR, one row per CDR3 protein. The sample contains 300,000 or so distinct CDR3 sequences, about 90% of which appear only once. Unmatched junction bases numbered 3, after V lost 3 bases and J lost 2 bases. The CDR3 sequence is 14 residues long. Germline V CDR1 and CDR2: DFQATT, SNEGSKA (reference sequence). V is TRBV20-1 and J is TRBJ2-1; TRBD2 aligns across 8 bases. The receptor's source is a human donor with multiple sclerosis. Input material: CD4+ T cells from PBMCs. The CDR3 protein is CSARPAGAYNEQFF. CDR3 coding DNA: TGCAGTGCTAGGCCAGCGGGGGCCTACAATGAGCAGTTCTTC.